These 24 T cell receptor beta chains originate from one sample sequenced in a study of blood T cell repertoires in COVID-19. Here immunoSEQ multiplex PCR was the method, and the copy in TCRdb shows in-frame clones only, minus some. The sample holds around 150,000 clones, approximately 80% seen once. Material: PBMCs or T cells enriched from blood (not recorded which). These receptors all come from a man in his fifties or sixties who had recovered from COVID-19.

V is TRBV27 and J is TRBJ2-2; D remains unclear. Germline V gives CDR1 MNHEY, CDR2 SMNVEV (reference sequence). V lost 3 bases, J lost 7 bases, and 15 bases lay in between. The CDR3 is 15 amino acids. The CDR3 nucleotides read TGTGCCAGCAGTTTCTTGCCCTTTCGCGTCGGGGAGCTGTTTTTT. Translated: CASSFLPFRVGELFF.

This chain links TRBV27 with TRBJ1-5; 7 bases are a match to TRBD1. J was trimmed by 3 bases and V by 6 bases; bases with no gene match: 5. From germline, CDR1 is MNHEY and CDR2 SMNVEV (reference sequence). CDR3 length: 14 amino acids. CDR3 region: CASSPGTDNQPQHF. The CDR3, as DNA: TGTGCCAGCAGCCCTGGGACAGACAATCAGCCCCAGCATTTT.

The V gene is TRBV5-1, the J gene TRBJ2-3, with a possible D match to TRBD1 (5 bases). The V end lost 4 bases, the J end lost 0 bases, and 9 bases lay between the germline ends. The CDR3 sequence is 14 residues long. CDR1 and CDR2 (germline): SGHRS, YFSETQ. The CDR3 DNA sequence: TGCGCCAGCAGCACGCGACAGAGCACAGATACGCAGTATTTT. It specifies CASSTRQSTDTQYF.

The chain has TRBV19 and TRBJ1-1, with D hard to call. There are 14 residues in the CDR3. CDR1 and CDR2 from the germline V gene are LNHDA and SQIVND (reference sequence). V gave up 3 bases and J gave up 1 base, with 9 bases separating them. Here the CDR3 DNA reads TGTGCCAGTAGTATTGGAGTAGGGAACACTGAAGCTTTCTTT. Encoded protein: CASSIGVGNTEAFF. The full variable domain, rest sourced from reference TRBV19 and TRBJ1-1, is DGGITQSPKYLFRKEGQNVTLSCEQNLNHDAMYWYRQDPGQGLRLIYYSQIVNDFQKGDIAEGYSVSREKKESFPLTVTSAQKNPTAFYLCASSIGVGNTEAFFGQGTRLTVV.

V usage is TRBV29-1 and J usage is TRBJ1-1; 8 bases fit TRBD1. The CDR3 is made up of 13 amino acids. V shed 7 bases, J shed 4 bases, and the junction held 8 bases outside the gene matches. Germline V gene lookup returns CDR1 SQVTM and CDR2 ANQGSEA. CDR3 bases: TGCAGCGCCCGCAGGGGGCTGAGCACTGAAGCTTTCTTT. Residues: CSARRGLSTEAFF.

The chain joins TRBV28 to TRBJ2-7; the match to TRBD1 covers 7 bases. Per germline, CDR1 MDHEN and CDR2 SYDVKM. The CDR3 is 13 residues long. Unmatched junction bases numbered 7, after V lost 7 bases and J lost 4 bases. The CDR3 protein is CASNAQGPYEQYF. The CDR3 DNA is TGTGCCAGCAACGCACAGGGGCCATACGAGCAGTACTTC.

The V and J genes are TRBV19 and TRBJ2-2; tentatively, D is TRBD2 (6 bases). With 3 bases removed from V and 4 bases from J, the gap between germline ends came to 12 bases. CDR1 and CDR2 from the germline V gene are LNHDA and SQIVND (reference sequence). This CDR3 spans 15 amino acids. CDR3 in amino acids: CASSITGEATGELFF. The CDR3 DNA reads TGTGCCAGTAGTATTACGGGGGAGGCCACCGGGGAGCTGTTTTTT.

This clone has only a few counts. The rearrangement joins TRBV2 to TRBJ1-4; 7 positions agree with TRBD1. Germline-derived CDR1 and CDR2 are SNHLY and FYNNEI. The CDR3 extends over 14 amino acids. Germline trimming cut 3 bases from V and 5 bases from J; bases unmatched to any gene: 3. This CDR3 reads CASSETGSNEKLFF. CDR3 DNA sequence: TGTGCCAGCAGTGAGACAGGGAGCAATGAAAAACTGTTTTTT.

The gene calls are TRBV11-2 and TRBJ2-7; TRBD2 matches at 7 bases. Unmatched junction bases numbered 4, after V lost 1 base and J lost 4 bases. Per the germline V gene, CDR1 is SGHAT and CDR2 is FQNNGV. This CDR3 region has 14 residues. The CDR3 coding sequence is TGTGCCAGCAGCTTAGCGGGACTAACTTACGAGCAGTACTTC. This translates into CASSLAGLTYEQYF.

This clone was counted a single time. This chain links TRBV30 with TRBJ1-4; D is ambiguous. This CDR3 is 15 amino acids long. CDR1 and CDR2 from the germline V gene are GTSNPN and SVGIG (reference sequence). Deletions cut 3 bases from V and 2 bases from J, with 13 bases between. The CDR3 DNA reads TGTGCCTGGAGCCACCTAGGAGCCACTAATGAAAAACTGTTTTTT. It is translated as CAWSHLGATNEKLFF. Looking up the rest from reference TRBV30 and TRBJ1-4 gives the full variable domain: SQTIHQWPATLVQPVGSPLSLECTVEGTSNPNLYWYRQAAGRGLQLLFYSVGIGQISSEVPQNLSASRPQDRQFILSSKKLLLSDSGFYLCAWSHLGATNEKLFFGSGTQLSVL.

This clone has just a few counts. CDR3 region: CASSQGVDGLDEQYF. The CDR3 coding sequence is TGTGCCAGCAGCCAAGGGGTTGATGGACTCGACGAGCAGTACTTC. The chain uses TRBV3-1 (or the pseudogene TRBV3-2) and TRBJ2-7; D is possibly TRBD2 (5 bases). Trimming took off 1 base at V and 5 bases at J, with 15 bases between the two ends. CDR1 and CDR2 from the germline V gene are LGHDT and YNNKEL (reference sequence). This CDR3 spans 15 amino acids.

CDR3 DNA: TGTGCCAGCAGCTTTACCCACGGGGGAGGGGAGACCCAGTACTTC. Protein product: CASSFTHGGGETQYF. The chain joins TRBV11-3 to TRBJ2-5, with TRBD2 matching 7 bases. CDR1 SGHNT and CDR2 YENEEA come from the germline V gene. The ends lost 3 bases at V and 5 bases at J; junction bases unmatched: 9. This CDR3 is built from 15 residues.

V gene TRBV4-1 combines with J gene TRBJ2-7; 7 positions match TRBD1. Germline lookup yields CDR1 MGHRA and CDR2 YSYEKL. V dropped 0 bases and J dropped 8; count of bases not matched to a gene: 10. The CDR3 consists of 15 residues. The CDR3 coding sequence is TGCGCCAGCAGCCAAGAAGAGGGGGCGGACCGGCAGCAGTACTTC. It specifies CASSQEEGADRQQYF.

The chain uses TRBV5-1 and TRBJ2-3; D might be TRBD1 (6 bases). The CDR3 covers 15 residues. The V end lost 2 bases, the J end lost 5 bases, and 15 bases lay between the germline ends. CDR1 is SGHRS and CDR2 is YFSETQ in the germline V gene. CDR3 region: CASSLTTGSGDTQYF. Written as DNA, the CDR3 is TGCGCCAGCAGCTTAACCACAGGGTCGGGAGATACGCAGTATTTT.

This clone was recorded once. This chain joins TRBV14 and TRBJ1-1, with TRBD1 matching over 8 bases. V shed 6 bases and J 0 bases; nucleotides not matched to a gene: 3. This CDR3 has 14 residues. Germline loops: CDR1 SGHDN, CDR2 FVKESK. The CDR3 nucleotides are TGTGCCAGCAGACCGACAGGGGTGAACACTGAAGCTTTCTTT. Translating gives CASRPTGVNTEAFF.

CDR3 amino acids: CASSLVTSTYSYNEQFF. The CDR3 bases are TGTGCCAGCAGCTTAGTAACTAGCACGTACTCCTACAATGAGCAGTTCTTC. V gene TRBV11-2 combines with J gene TRBJ2-1; tentative D call: TRBD2 (6 bases). The CDR3 extends over 17 amino acids. Per the germline V gene, CDR1 is SGHAT and CDR2 is FQNNGV. The V gene lost 1 base and the J gene lost 0 bases, with 13 bases spanning the gap.

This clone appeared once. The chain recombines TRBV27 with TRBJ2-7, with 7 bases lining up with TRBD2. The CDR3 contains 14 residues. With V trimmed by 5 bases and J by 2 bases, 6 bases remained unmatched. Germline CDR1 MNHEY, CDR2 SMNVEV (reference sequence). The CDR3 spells CASSPASGTYEQYF. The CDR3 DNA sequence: TGTGCCAGCAGTCCCGCTAGCGGAACCTACGAGCAGTACTTC.

This CDR3 reads CASSAGQGGTDTQYF. The CDR3 region has the DNA TGTGCCAGTAGTGCCGGACAGGGGGGCACAGATACGCAGTATTTT. The chain has TRBV19 and TRBJ2-3, with 10 positions matching TRBD1. Germline V CDR1 and CDR2: LNHDA, SQIVND (reference sequence). The junction had 3 bases not matched to a gene; V was cut back by 5 bases and J by 1 base. The CDR3 spans 15 residues. Based on the CDR3 plus reference TRBV19 and TRBJ2-3, the full variable domain is DGGITQSPKYLFRKEGQNVTLSCEQNLNHDAMYWYRQDPGQGLRLIYYSQIVNDFQKGDIAEGYSVSREKKESFPLTVTSAQKNPTAFYLCASSAGQGGTDTQYFGPGTRLTVL.

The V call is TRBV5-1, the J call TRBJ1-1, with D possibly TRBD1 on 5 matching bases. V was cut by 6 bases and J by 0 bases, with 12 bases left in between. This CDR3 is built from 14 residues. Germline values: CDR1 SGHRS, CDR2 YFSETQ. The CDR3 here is CASTPGRVNTEAFF. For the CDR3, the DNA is TGCGCCAGCACCCCAGGCAGGGTGAACACTGAAGCTTTCTTT.

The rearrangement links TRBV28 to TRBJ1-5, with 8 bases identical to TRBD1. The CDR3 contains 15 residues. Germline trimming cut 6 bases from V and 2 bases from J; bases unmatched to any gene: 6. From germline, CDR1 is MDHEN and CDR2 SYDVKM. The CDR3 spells CASSDDRGGNQPQHF. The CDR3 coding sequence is TGTGCCAGCAGCGATGACAGGGGAGGCAATCAGCCCCAGCATTTT. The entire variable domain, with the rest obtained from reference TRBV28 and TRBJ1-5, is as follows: DVKVTQSSRYLVKRTGEKVFLECVQDMDHENMFWYRQDPGLGLRLIYFSYDVKMKEKGDIPEGYSVSREKKERFSLILESASTNQTSMYLCASSDDRGGNQPQHFGDGTRLSIL.

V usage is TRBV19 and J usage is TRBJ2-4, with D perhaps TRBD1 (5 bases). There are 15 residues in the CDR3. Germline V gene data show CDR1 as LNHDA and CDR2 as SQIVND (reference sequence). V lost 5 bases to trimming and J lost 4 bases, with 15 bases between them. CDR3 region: CASSDQWGYKNIQYF. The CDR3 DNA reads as TGTGCCAGTAGTGACCAGTGGGGCTATAAAAACATTCAGTACTTC.

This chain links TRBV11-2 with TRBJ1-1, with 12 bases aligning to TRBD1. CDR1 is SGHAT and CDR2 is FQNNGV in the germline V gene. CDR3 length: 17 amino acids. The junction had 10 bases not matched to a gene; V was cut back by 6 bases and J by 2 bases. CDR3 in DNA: TGTGCCAGCAGGAGAACTGGGACAGGGGGCTCAAACACTGAAGCTTTCTTT. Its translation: CASRRTGTGGSNTEAFF.

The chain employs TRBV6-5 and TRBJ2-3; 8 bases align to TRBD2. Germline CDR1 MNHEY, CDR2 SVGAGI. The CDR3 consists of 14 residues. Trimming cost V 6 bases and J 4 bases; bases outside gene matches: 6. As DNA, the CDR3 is TGTGCCAGCAGCCTTATAGCGGGGTCAGATACGCAGTATTTT. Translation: CASSLIAGSDTQYF.

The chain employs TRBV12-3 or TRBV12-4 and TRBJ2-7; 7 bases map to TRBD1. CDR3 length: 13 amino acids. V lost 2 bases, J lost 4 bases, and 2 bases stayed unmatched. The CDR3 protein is CASSLNRGYEQYF. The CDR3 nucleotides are TGTGCCAGCAGTTTAAACAGGGGTTACGAGCAGTACTTC.